These 15 T cell receptor beta chains share one sample of origin, sequenced in a study of T cells in Graves' hyperthyroidism and ophthalmopathy. RNA transcripts provided the source from which TCR beta CDR3 regions were amplified. First-round RT-PCR targeting the TCR CDR3 was performed with the HTBI primer set. Using its own MiXCR run on the multiplex PCR reads, TCRdb lists one record per CDR3 protein. There are about 290,000 distinct CDR3 sequences in the sample; about 13% occur only once, and 7.9% lies in the top ten. Sequencing was carried out using blood. The receptors here all came from a woman in her forties with Graves' hyperthyroidism.

This clonotype was picked up many times. V usage is TRBV7-2 and J usage is TRBJ2-7; D is undetermined. V shed 0 bases and J shed 3 bases, with 6 bases lying between them. The CDR3 covers 13 residues. CDR1 SGHTA and CDR2 FQGNSA come from the germline V gene. The chain's CDR3 is CASSLAERYEQYF. The DNA of the CDR3 is TGTGCCAGCAGCTTAGCGGAGCGCTACGAGCAGTACTTC.

This clonotype was seen repeatedly, ten times or more. The chain recombines TRBV20-1 with TRBJ1-5, with D possibly matching TRBD1 (6 bases). Germline values: CDR1 DFQATT, CDR2 SNEGSKA (reference sequence). V was pared by 1 base and J by 0 bases, with 16 bases between. The CDR3 is 17 residues long. The CDR3, as DNA: TGCAGTGCTAGAGTTATAGGACAGCCATATAGCAATCAGCCCCAGCATTTT. It yields the protein CSARVIGQPYSNQPQHF.

The sample holds many counts of this clonotype. The chain employs TRBV10-3 and TRBJ1-2; D is undetermined. The CDR3 consists of 13 residues. The V and J ends lost 4 bases and 5 bases respectively, with 11 bases between them. Germline CDR1 ENHRY, CDR2 SYGVKD. The CDR3: CAISGEAFYGYTF. CDR3 DNA: TGTGCCATCAGTGGGGAGGCCTTTTATGGCTACACCTTC.

This clonotype has a count of ten or more. This chain connects TRBV12-3 or TRBV12-4 to TRBJ2-7; D gene uncertain. Trimming took off 7 bases at V and 0 bases at J, with 13 bases between the two ends. This CDR3 comprises 14 residues. CDR3 coding DNA: TGTGCCAGCACCTCATCGAGTCACTCCTACGAGCAGTACTTC. Its protein product is CASTSSSHSYEQYF.

This clonotype appeared many times. The chain employs TRBV11-3 and TRBJ2-7; 7 nucleotides line up with TRBD2. J gave up 5 bases and V 1 base, and 8 bases lay outside the gene matches. Germline CDR1 reads SGHNT; CDR2 reads YENEEA. This CDR3 has 15 amino acids. CDR3 loop: CASSLGGGRGDEQYF. In DNA, the CDR3 is TGTGCCAGCAGCTTAGGCGGGGGACGCGGGGACGAGCAGTACTTC.

Many counts were recorded for this clonotype. The chain joins TRBV28 to TRBJ2-1, with D unclear. CDR3 length equals 16 residues. Germline lookup yields CDR1 MDHEN and CDR2 SYDVKM. The V gene lost 7 bases and the J gene lost 2 bases, with 18 bases spanning the gap. In nucleotides, the CDR3 is TGTGCCAGCACCTCTTACGGAGTCGTAGCCTACAATGAGCAGTTCTTC. It specifies CASTSYGVVAYNEQFF. The variable domain in full, with the rest retrieved from reference TRBV28 and TRBJ2-1, is DVKVTQSSRYLVKRTGEKVFLECVQDMDHENMFWYRQDPGLGLRLIYFSYDVKMKEKGDIPEGYSVSREKKERFSLILESASTNQTSMYLCASTSYGVVAYNEQFFGPGTRLTVL.

The chain links TRBV3-1 to TRBJ2-1; 10 nucleotides align to TRBD2. Trimming took 8 bases from V and 10 from J; bases not matched to a gene: 5. Germline V lookup: CDR1 LGHDT, CDR2 YNNKEL (reference sequence). CDR3 size: 12 residues. CDR3 coding DNA: TGTGCCAGCGGGACTAGCGAACTAGAGCAGTTCTTC. Translated: CASGTSELEQFF.

This clonotype was counted at least ten times. The rearrangement joins TRBV6-5 to TRBJ2-1; D may be TRBD2 (6 bases). V dropped 0 bases and J dropped 0 bases, with 9 bases sitting between them. The CDR3 runs to 16 residues. Per germline, CDR1 MNHEY and CDR2 SVGAGI. CDR3: CASSYSGLSSYNEQFF. In DNA, the CDR3 is TGTGCCAGCAGTTACTCCGGACTAAGCTCCTACAATGAGCAGTTCTTC.

The DNA for the CDR3 is TGCAGTGCTAGAGCATCCCTAGCGGGAGTGGGGGAGACCCAGTACTTC. The encoded protein is CSARASLAGVGETQYF. The V call is TRBV20-1, the J call TRBJ2-5; 10 bases are a match to TRBD2. Germline trimming cut 1 base from V and 5 bases from J; bases unmatched to any gene: 10. CDR1 DFQATT and CDR2 SNEGSKA come from the germline V gene (reference sequence). The CDR3 sequence is 16 residues long.

The rearrangement uses TRBV6-1 and TRBJ1-5, with a possible D match to TRBD1 (5 bases). This CDR3 spans 16 amino acids. V lost 6 bases to trimming and J lost 2 bases, with 17 bases between them. Germline values: CDR1 MNHNS, CDR2 SASEGT. In nucleotides, the CDR3 is TGTGCCAGCAGCACCCTGCCTCAGGGAGGCAATCAGCCCCAGCATTTT. It is translated as CASSTLPQGGNQPQHF.

This chain connects TRBV2 to TRBJ2-1, with a possible D match to TRBD1 (6 bases). The V and J ends lost 3 bases and 6 bases respectively, with 12 bases between them. The germline gives CDR1 SNHLY, CDR2 FYNNEI. The CDR3 sequence is 14 residues long. The CDR3 nucleotides are TGTGCCAGCAGTGATGTGGGGGCCACCAATGAGCAGTTCTTC. Its translation: CASSDVGATNEQFF.

The CDR3, as DNA: TGTGCCAGCAGCCGTGGGGGAGATACGTACAATGAGCAGTTCTTC. Translated, it gives CASSRGGDTYNEQFF. The V call is TRBV7-3, the J call TRBJ2-1; D tentatively reads TRBD1 or TRBD2 (5 bases each). The V end was cut by 5 bases, the J end by 4 bases, with 15 bases between. Per germline, CDR1 SGHTA and CDR2 FQGTGA. CDR3 length: 15 residues.

This clonotype was seen repeatedly, ten times or more. The chain combines TRBV28 with TRBJ2-5; TRBD2 aligns across 10 bases. With V trimmed by 7 bases and J by 3 bases, 2 bases remained unmatched. CDR1 and CDR2 (germline): MDHEN, SYDVKM. The CDR3 length is 13 residues. For the CDR3, the DNA is TGTGCCAGCACCCTAGCGGGAGAAGAGACCCAGTACTTC. It is translated as CASTLAGEETQYF.

This clonotype has at least ten counts. The V and J genes are TRBV11-2 and TRBJ2-5; D is perhaps TRBD2 (5 bases). The CDR3 has 14 residues. The ends were cut back, 5 bases at V and 2 bases at J, with 12 bases in the middle. Per the germline V gene, CDR1 is SGHAT and CDR2 is FQNNGV. CDR3 sequence reads: CASSRGSVQETQYF. As DNA, the CDR3 is TGTGCCAGCAGCCGAGGTAGCGTGCAAGAGACCCAGTACTTC.

This clonotype was seen repeatedly, ten times or more. The chain combines TRBV13 with TRBJ2-1; weak D call: TRBD2 (5 bases). The CDR3 loop spans 13 amino acids. The V end lost 10 bases, the J end lost 4 bases, and 14 bases lay between the germline ends. Germline CDR1 is PRHDT and CDR2 is FYEKMQ (reference sequence). The CDR3 sequence: CATSIGGYNEQFF. The CDR3 DNA reads TGTGCCACCAGTATAGGAGGTTACAATGAGCAGTTCTTC.